This T cell receptor beta chain comes out of a study of T cells after yellow fever vaccination. TCRdb redid the calling of the 5' RACE reads with MiXCR, one entry per CDR3 protein. The sample includes 14,000 or so distinct CDR3 sequences, under 7.5% of them seen just once. This clonotype was seen at least ten times. CDR3 length equals 16 residues. CDR1 and CDR2 (germline): SGHRS, YFSETQ. V lost 4 bases and J 2 bases, leaving 13 bases between the germline ends. This sequence joins TRBV5-1 and TRBJ2-6; D unresolved. The specimen was PBMCs, either bulk or a sorted T-cell subset (CD4+, CD8+, memory, or dextramer-sorted; not recorded which), collected on the day of the yellow fever booster vaccination. The TCR sequence derives from a man aged 18 to 29 who received the YFV17D yellow fever vaccine. DNA for the CDR3: TGCGCCAGCAGCCCCCCCCTCACTGCTGGGGCCAACGTCCTGACTTTC. It translates to CASSPPLTAGANVLTF. Full variable domain (missing parts from reference TRBV5-1 and TRBJ2-6): KAGVTQTPRYLIKTRGQQVTLSCSPISGHRSVSWYQQTPGQGLQFLFEYFSETQRNKGNFPGRFSGRQFSNSRSEMNVSTLELGDSALYLCASSPPLTAGANVLTFGAGSRLTVL.